This T cell receptor beta chain was sequenced for a study of molecular identifiers for immune sequencing clone quantification. Findings and caveats of the study: Over 99% of CMV-specific effector molecules, but under 1% of naive ones, were in clones above 20 copies. Investigators reportedly could detect spiked Jurkat TCR RNA from one cell among approximately 1 million naive cells.

Generation of bulk TCR libraries relied on previously described methods and listed TCR primers. One entry per CDR3 protein, called by TCRdb with MiXCR from the PCR reads. This sample has over 600,000 distinct CDR3 sequences, with roughly 21% found just once. This CDR3 comprises 15 residues. Germline CDR1 is SEHNR and CDR2 is FQNEAQ (reference sequence). For naive CD8 T cells, sorting used the CD8+CD4-CCR7+CD45RA+ phenotype. With respect to this clonotype: Its matching antigen is unknown. Compared with germline, one end of the junction differs, possibly owing to a read error.

This chain connects TRBV7-9 to TRBJ2-5; no definite D call. The sequenced material came from naive CD8+ T cells from blood, with Jurkat cell RNA spiked in. The sample's subset: FACS-sorted CD8+CD4-CCR7+CD45RA+ naive T cells. This receptor was taken from a human donor in good health. Some libraries in this study had Jurkat cell RNA spiked in. The CDR3 loop reads CASGLSTTTQETQYF. The CDR3, as DNA: TGTGCCAGCGGCTTATCGACGACAACCCAAGAGACCCAGTACTTC.